This is a list of T cell receptor beta chains from one sample in a study of human T cells and chemical hapten exposure. In TCRdb, the RACE reads were re-called with MiXCR into one record per CDR3 protein. The data contain a few hundred thousand distinct CDR3 sequences, 4.8% of them singletons. The sequencing here drew on whole blood, taken in connection with sensitization to the hapten diphenylcyclopropenone (DPC). Receptors were obtained from a woman between 50 and 59 years old with alopecia areata. Some clones in this sample may be carry-over from other donors' samples. CDR3s include the opening cysteine and the closing phenylalanine or tryptophan. A D gene is named only where the DNA matches it firmly. A clone size is listed for some rows: how often the clone was seen (once, few, many), or a class if it is expanded.

j_gene | abundance | v_gene | len | d_gene | CDR3aa | CDR3nt
TRBJ2-1 | few | TRBV7-8 | 15 | TRBD2 | CASSLEAGGPNEQFF | TGTGCCAGCAGCTTAGAGGCGGGAGGGCCCAATGAGCAGTTCTTC
TRBJ1-5 | few | TRBV3-1 | 16 | TRBD1 | CASSHRDRGINQPQHF | TGTGCCAGCAGCCATAGGGACAGGGGAATCAATCAGCCCCAGCATTTT
TRBJ2-3 | many | TRBV27 | 15 | TRBD1 | CASSSGTGRADTQYF | TGTGCCAGCAGTTCCGGGACAGGGAGGGCAGATACGCAGTATTTT
TRBJ2-1 | NA | TRBV10-3 | 13 | TRBD2 | CARGVAGASEQFF | TGTGCCCGCGGGGTAGCGGGAGCCAGTGAGCAGTTCTTC
TRBJ1-5 | few | TRBV12-3/TRBV12-4 | 14 | NA | CASSLEHGNQPQHF | TGTGCCAGCAGTTTGGAACATGGCAATCAGCCCCAGCATTTT
TRBJ1-1 | many | TRBV12-3/TRBV12-4 | 13 | NA | CASSFSGRTEAFF | TGTGCCAGCAGTTTTTCGGGTAGAACTGAAGCTTTCTTT
TRBJ2-7 | many | TRBV6-5 | 13 | TRBD1 | CASSPTGAHEQYF | TGTGCCAGCAGCCCGACAGGGGCCCACGAGCAGTACTTC
TRBJ2-1 | many | TRBV2 | 13 | NA | CASSDNRRDEQFF | TGTGCCAGCAGTGATAACAGGAGGGATGAGCAGTTCTTC
TRBJ2-7 | few | TRBV5-5 | 15 | TRBD1 | CASSLDRGLGYEQYF | TGTGCCAGCAGCCTGGACAGGGGGCTCGGCTACGAGCAGTACTTC
TRBJ1-1 | few | TRBV29-1 | 13 | TRBD1 | CSVDGQGNTEAFF | TGCAGCGTCGATGGACAGGGGAACACTGAAGCTTTCTTT
TRBJ2-3 | many | TRBV6-2/TRBV6-3 | 20 | NA | CASSYSYGSGKPLSTDTQYF | TGTGCCAGCAGTTACTCCTATGGTTCCGGGAAGCCCTTGAGCACAGATACGCAGTATTTT
TRBJ1-6 | many | TRBV2 | 14 | NA | CASSGTSDNSPLHF | TGTGCCAGCAGTGGGACGTCCGATAATTCACCCCTCCACTTT
TRBJ2-2 | NA | TRBV24-1 | 13 | NA | CATSASCPGELFF | TGTGCCACCAGTGCATCGTGTCCCGGGGAGCTGTTTTTT
TRBJ2-7 | NA | TRBV20-1 | 16 | TRBD1 | CSANVETGGPMREQYF | TGCAGTGCTAACGTTGAGACAGGGGGCCCCATGAGGGAGCAGTACTTC
TRBJ1-1 | few | TRBV18 | 13 | NA | CASSNQKYTEAFF | TGTGCCAGCTCAAATCAAAAGTACACTGAAGCTTTCTTT
TRBJ1-5 | NA | TRBV27 | 13 | NA | CASSVGFNQPQHF | TGTGCCAGCAGTGTGGGGTTTAATCAGCCCCAGCATTTT
TRBJ2-7 | many | TRBV3-1 | 13 | NA | CASSQGFGDEQYF | TGTGCCAGCAGCCAAGGATTCGGGGACGAGCAGTACTTC
TRBJ2-7 | many | TRBV4-1 | 14 | NA | CASSPARQAYEQYF | TGCGCCAGCAGCCCAGCCCGACAGGCCTACGAGCAGTACTTC
TRBJ1-1 | NA | TRBV28 | 15 | NA | CASNTQGGIDTEAFF | TGTGCCAGCAATACTCAGGGAGGTATAGACACTGAAGCTTTCTTT
TRBJ1-6 | few | TRBV5-1 | 15 | NA | CASSLDGGFGSPLHF | TGCGCCAGCAGCTTGGATGGGGGATTCGGTTCACCCCTCCACTTT
TRBJ1-2 | many | TRBV9 | 15 | NA | CASSTRGGPSYGYTF | TGTGCCAGCAGCACGAGGGGGGGGCCGTCCTATGGCTACACCTTC
TRBJ1-1 | few | TRBV6-2/TRBV6-3 | 16 | TRBD1 | CASFGEGAAMNTEAFF | TGTGCCAGCTTCGGTGAGGGGGCGGCGATGAACACTGAAGCTTTCTTT
TRBJ2-7 | NA | TRBV12-3/TRBV12-4 | 16 | TRBD2 | CASSLAGLAGEYEQYF | TGTGCCAGCAGTTTAGCGGGGCTAGCGGGGGAATACGAGCAGTACTTC
TRBJ2-4 | many | TRBV7-9 | 15 | NA | CASSLDRVGKNIQYF | TGTGCCAGCAGCTTAGACAGGGTTGGCAAAAACATTCAGTACTTC